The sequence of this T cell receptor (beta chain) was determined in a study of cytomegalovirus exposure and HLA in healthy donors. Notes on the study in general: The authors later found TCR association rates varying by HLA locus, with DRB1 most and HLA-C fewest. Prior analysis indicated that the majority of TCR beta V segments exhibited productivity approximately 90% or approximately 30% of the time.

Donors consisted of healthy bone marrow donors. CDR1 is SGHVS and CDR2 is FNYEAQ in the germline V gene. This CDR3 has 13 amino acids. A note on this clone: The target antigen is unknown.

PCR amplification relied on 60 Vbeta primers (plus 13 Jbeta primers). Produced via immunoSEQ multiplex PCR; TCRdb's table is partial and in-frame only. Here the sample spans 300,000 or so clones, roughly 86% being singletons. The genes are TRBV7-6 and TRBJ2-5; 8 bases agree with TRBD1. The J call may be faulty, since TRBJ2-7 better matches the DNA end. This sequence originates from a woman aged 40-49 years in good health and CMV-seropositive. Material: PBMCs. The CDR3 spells CASSFGQGYEQYF. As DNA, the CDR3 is TGTGCCAGCAGCTTCGGACAGGGCTACGAGCAGTACTTC.